Below, 11 T cell receptor beta chains from the same sample are listed, as sequenced in a study of blood T cell repertoires in COVID-19. TCRdb's table, derived via immunoSEQ multiplex PCR, lists solely in-frame clones and lacks some. This table has fewer than 200,000 clones, under 85% appearing once. The sequenced sample was peripheral blood. Receptors originate from a woman aged 65 to 85 with COVID-19, enrolled during active disease.

The chain combines TRBV5-5 with TRBJ1-2; TRBD1 is a possible D gene (5 bases). The germline V and J ends were trimmed by 4 bases and 1 base, with 14 bases remaining between them. CDR1 is SGHKS, CDR2 YYEKEE, per germline (reference sequence). The CDR3 is 15 amino acids. The CDR3: CASSEEGRVNYGYTF. In DNA, the CDR3 is TGTGCCAGCAGCGAGGAGGGCAGGGTTAACTATGGCTACACCTTC.

V usage is TRBV21-1 and J usage is TRBJ2-2; the table calls TRBD1, which could not be checked here. TRBV21-1 represents a pseudogene. CDR3 length equals 17 residues. The CDR3 DNA follows: TGTGCCAGCAGCAAAGCGCTTGGCAAACCGAACACCGGGGAGCTGTTTTTT. As protein: CASSKALGKPNTGELFF.

This rearrangement joins TRBV19 to TRBJ1-1; no reliable D call. This CDR3 region has 13 residues. The V and J ends lost 3 bases and 1 base respectively, with 6 bases between them. Germline CDR1 and CDR2: LNHDA and SQIVND (reference sequence). The DNA for the CDR3 is TGTGCCAGTAGTATGGAGGAGAACACTGAAGCTTTCTTT. This encodes CASSMEENTEAFF.

This chain uses TRBV5-6 with TRBJ2-3; 7 positions match TRBD1. J lost 3 bases, V lost 5 bases, and 6 bases had no gene match. CDR3 size: 14 residues. Germline V gene lookup returns CDR1 SGHDT and CDR2 YYEEEE. CDR3 sequence reads: CASRDDRATDTQYF. The DNA of the CDR3 is TGTGCCAGCAGGGATGACAGGGCGACAGATACGCAGTATTTT.

The V call is TRBV2, the J call TRBJ2-7, with a tentative D call TRBD1 (6 bases). CDR1 and CDR2 (germline): SNHLY, FYNNEI. The germline V and J ends were trimmed by 5 bases and 5 bases, with 13 bases remaining between them. The CDR3 consists of 13 residues. The CDR3 DNA reads as TGTGCCAGCAGTTTTGACAGGACCCACGAGCAGTACTTC. It is translated as CASSFDRTHEQYF.

The chain carries TRBV30 and TRBJ1-5, with D possibly being TRBD1 (6 bases). The ends were cut back, 2 bases at V and 2 bases at J, with 16 bases in the middle. Germline loops: CDR1 GTSNPN, CDR2 SVGIG (reference sequence). The CDR3 is made up of 16 amino acids. For the CDR3, the DNA is TGTGCCTGGAGTTCGGAAGGGGGTCTTCGCAATCAGCCCCAGCATTTT. It codes for CAWSSEGGLRNQPQHF.

The chain has TRBV7-3 and TRBJ2-5; D gene ambiguous. The CDR3 has 15 amino acids. V was clipped by 1 base and J by 4 bases, with 13 bases between them. Germline assignment: CDR1 SGHTA and CDR2 FQGTGA. DNA for the CDR3: TGTGCCAGCAGCTTAAGTGTTAATAGAGGAGAGACCCAGTACTTC. Encoded protein: CASSLSVNRGETQYF. The whole variable domain, remainder taken from reference TRBV7-3 and TRBJ2-5, is GAGVSQTPSNKVTEKGKYVELRCDPISGHTALYWYRQSLGQGPEFLIYFQGTGAADDSGLPNDRFFAVRPEGSVSTLKIQRTERGDSAVYLCASSLSVNRGETQYFGPGTRLLVL.

This chain uses TRBV7-9 with TRBJ2-1; the D gene is possibly TRBD2 (6 bases). Germline V gene data show CDR1 as SEHNR and CDR2 as FQNEAQ (reference sequence). This CDR3 is built from 17 residues. Trimming stripped 3 bases from V and 5 bases from J, with 20 bases between. The DNA for the CDR3 is TGTGCCAGCAGCTTGGGGGTCGGGTCGGGAGTTCACAATGAGCAGTTCTTC. It codes for CASSLGVGSGVHNEQFF.

This chain connects TRBV6-5 to TRBJ2-7; 8 bases match TRBD2. There are 13 residues in the CDR3. CDR1 and CDR2 (germline): MNHEY, SVGAGI. V gave up 11 bases and J gave up 1 base; unmatched junction bases: 7. The DNA for the CDR3 is TGTGCCTACCGAAGCGGGAGTTCCTACGAGCAGTACTTC. Amino acids: CAYRSGSSYEQYF.

V is TRBV20-1 and J is TRBJ1-1; tentatively, D is TRBD1 (5 bases). CDR1 DFQATT and CDR2 SNEGSKA come from the germline V gene (reference sequence). V gave up 3 bases and J gave up 11 bases, with 19 bases separating them. This CDR3 contains 13 residues. CDR3 protein: CSASSRTLRMAFF. The CDR3 DNA is TGCAGTGCTAGTTCTCGGACACTGAGAATGGCTTTCTTT.

V and J are TRBV7-8 and TRBJ1-3; 7 bases map to TRBD1. The trim removed 5 bases at V and 0 bases at J, leaving 7 bases unmatched. The CDR3 has 16 amino acids. The germline CDR1 and CDR2 sequences are SGHVS and FQNEAQ. The CDR3 sequence: CASSPGQSFSGNTIYF. The CDR3, as DNA: TGTGCCAGCAGCCCGGGACAGAGCTTCTCTGGAAACACCATATATTTT. The whole variable domain, filled in from reference TRBV7-8 and TRBJ1-3, reads GAGVSQSPRYKVAKRGQDVALRCDPISGHVSLFWYQQALGQGPEFLTYFQNEAQLDKSGLPSDRFFAERPEGSVSTLKIQRTQQEDSAVYLCASSPGQSFSGNTIYFGEGSWLTVV.